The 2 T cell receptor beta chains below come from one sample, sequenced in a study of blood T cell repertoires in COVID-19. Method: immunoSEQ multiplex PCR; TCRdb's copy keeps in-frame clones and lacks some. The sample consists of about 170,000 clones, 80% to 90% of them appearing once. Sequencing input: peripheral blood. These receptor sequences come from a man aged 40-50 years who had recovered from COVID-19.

The CDR3 region is CASSIWGPGGSRNTEAFF. In DNA, the CDR3 is TGTGCCAGCAGCATTTGGGGCCCAGGGGGCAGTCGAAACACTGAAGCTTTCTTT. The chain joins TRBV11-3 to TRBJ1-1; TRBD1 matches 8 bases. V dropped 5 bases and J dropped 2; count of bases not matched to a gene: 16. There are 18 residues in the CDR3. Germline CDR1 SGHNT, CDR2 YENEEA.

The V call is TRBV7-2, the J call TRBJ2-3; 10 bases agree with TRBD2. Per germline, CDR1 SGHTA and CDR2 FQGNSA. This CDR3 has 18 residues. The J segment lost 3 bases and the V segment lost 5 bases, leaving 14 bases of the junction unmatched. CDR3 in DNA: TGTGCCAGCAGCCCAATGAGCGGGGGGGCTTGGGAAACAGATACGCAGTATTTT. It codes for CASSPMSGGAWETDTQYF.